This TCR beta chain derives from a study of T cell clonotyping in hematopoietic cell transplantation. Study-wide background: Recipient samples before transplant were obtained post-cytoreduction. Overall study findings and caveats: Few recipient clonotypes overlapped donors; over 95% were de novo at given depth. Without cell sorting, CD4 versus CD8 contributions remain unresolved.

As concerns this clone: The antigen is unknown.

Libraries were prepared by immunoSEQ multiplex PCR; TCRdb keeps only in-frame clonotypes and omits some of them. This table holds approximately 26,000 clones, roughly 91% found once. CDR1 and CDR2 from the germline V gene are MDHEN and SYDVKM. The CDR3 is made up of 15 amino acids. Trimming took off 4 bases at V and 5 bases at J, with 17 bases between the two ends. As to time point: recipient sample about 28 days before transplant, after cytoreduction. The chain joins TRBV28 to TRBJ1-1; the D gene is possibly TRBD1 (5 bases). The sample in question was peripheral blood mononuclear cells, obtained before stem cell transplant. The clonotype originates from a man over 45 with acute myeloid leukemia. Some clones in this sample may be carry-over from other donors' samples. The CDR3 reads CASSSPHRGGTEAFF. The CDR3 DNA is TGTGCCAGCAGTTCCCCCCATAGGGGAGGAACTGAAGCTTTCTTT.